A single TCR beta chain is shown here with its context. This specimen belongs to a study of shared clonotypes between healthy human individuals. Clones were sequenced by immunoSEQ multiplex PCR, and TCRdb holds only the in-frame ones, with some missing. Counted here are about 460,000 clones, approximately 71% occurring once; the ten biggest clones make up more than 10%. Germline CDR1 is SNHLY and CDR2 is FYNNEI. The V and J ends lost 2 bases and 4 bases respectively, with 14 bases between them. This CDR3 has 15 residues. The sample taken for sequencing was PBMCs. The receptor's source is a woman aged 40 to 50 in good health. Some clones in this sample may be carry-over from other donors' samples. This rearrangement joins TRBV2 to TRBJ1-1; possible D gene TRBD1, 6 bases. CDR3 region: CASSEQQGIVTEAFF. The DNA for the CDR3 is TGTGCCAGCAGTGAACAACAGGGAATTGTCACTGAAGCTTTCTTT. The full variable domain, rest sourced from reference TRBV2 and TRBJ1-1, is EPEVTQTPSHQVTQMGQEVILRCVPISNHLYFYWYRQILGQKVEFLVSFYNNEISEKSEIFDDQFSVERPDGSNFTLKIRSTKLEDSAMYFCASSEQQGIVTEAFFGQGTRLTVV.